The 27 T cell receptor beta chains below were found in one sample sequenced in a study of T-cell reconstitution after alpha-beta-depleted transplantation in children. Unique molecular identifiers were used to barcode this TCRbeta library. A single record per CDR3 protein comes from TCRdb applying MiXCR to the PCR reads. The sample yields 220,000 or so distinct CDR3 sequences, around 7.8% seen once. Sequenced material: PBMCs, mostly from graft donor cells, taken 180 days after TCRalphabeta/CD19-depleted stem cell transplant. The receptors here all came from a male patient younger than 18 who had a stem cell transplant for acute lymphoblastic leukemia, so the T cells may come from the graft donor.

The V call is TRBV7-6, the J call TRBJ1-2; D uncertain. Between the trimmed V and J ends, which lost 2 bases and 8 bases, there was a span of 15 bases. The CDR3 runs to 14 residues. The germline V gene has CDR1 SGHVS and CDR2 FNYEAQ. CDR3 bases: TGTGCCAGCAGCTTATCCCCAATAGGCGGCGGCTACACCTTC. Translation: CASSLSPIGGGYTF.

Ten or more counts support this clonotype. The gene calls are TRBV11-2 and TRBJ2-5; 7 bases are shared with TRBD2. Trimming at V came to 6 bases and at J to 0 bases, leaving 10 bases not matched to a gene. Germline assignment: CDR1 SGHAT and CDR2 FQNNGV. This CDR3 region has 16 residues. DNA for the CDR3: TGTGCCAGCAGTTTTGGTTGGCGGGGGTACCAAGAGACCCAGTACTTC. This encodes CASSFGWRGYQETQYF.

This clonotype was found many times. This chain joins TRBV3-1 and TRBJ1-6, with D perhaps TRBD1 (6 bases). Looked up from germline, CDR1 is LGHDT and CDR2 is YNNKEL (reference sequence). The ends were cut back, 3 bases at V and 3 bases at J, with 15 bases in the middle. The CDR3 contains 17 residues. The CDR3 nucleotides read TGTGCCAGCAGCCAGGGGATCACGGGACACTATAATTCACCCCTCCACTTT. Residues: CASSQGITGHYNSPLHF.

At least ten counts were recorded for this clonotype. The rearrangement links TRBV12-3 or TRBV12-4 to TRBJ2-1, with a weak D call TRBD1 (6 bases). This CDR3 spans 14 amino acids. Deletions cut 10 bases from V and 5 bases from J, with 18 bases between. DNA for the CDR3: TGTGCCACCCAACAGGGCCGCCTAAACAATGAGCAGTTCTTC. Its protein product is CATQQGRLNNEQFF.

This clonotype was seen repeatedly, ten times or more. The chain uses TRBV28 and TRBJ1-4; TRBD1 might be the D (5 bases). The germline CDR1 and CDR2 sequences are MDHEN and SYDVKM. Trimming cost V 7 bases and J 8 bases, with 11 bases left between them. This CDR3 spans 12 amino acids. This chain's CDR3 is CASTKTAEKLFF. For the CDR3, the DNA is TGTGCCAGCACTAAGACAGCCGAAAAACTGTTTTTT.

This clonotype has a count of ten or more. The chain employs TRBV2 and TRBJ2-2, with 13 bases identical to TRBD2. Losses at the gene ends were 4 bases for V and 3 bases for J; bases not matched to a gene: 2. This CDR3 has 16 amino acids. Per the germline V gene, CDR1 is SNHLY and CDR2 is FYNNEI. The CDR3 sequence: CASSGLAGGYTGELFF. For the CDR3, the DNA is TGTGCCAGCAGTGGACTAGCGGGAGGTTACACCGGGGAGCTGTTTTTT.

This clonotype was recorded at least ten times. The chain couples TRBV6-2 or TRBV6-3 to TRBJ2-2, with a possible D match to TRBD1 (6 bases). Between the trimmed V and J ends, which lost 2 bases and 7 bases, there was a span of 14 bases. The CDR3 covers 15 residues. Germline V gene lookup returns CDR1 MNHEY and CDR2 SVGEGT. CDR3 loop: CASSYRATGHGELFF. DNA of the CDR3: TGTGCCAGCAGTTACCGAGCCACAGGGCACGGGGAGCTGTTTTTT.

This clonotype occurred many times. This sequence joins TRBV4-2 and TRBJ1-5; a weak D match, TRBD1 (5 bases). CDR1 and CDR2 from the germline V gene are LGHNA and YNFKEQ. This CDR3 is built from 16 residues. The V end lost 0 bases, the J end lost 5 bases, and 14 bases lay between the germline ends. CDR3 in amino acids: CASSQDDPTGHQPQHF. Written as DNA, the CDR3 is TGTGCCAGCAGCCAAGATGACCCCACGGGACATCAGCCCCAGCATTTT.

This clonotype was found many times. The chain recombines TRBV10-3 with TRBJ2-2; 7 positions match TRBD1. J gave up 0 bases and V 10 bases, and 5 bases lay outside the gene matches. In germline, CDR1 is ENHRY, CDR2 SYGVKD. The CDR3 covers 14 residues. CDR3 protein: CATTGTANTGELFF. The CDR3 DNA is TGTGCCACCACCGGGACAGCGAACACCGGGGAGCTGTTTTTT.

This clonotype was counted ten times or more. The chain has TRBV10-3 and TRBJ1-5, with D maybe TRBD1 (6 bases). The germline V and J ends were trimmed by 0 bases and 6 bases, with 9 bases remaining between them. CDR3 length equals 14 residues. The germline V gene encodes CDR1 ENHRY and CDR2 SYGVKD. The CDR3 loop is CAISESEGGQPQHF. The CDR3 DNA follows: TGTGCCATCAGTGAGTCCGAAGGGGGTCAGCCCCAGCATTTT.

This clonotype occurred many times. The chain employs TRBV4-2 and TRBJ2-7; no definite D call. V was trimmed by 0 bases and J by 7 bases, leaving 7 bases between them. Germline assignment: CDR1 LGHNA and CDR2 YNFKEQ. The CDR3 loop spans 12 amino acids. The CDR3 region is CASSQDRAEQYF. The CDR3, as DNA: TGTGCCAGCAGCCAAGATCGTGCGGAGCAGTACTTC.

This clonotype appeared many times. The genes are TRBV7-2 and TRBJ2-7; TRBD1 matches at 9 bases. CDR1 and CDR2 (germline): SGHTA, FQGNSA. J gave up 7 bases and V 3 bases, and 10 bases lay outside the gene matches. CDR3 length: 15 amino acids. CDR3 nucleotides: TGTGCCAGCAGCTTTGGGACAGGGATGCCGGGGGAGCAGTACTTC. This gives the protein CASSFGTGMPGEQYF.

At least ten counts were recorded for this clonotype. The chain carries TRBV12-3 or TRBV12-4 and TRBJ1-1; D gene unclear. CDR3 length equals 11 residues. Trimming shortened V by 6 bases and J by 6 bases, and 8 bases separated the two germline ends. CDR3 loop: CASSHRAEAFF. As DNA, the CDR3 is TGTGCCAGCAGCCACCGCGCTGAAGCTTTCTTT.

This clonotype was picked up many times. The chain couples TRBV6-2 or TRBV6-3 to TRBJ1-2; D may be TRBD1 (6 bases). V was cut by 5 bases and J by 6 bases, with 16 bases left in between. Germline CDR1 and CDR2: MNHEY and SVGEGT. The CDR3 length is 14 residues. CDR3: CASSHWTVEDGYTF. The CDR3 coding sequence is TGTGCCAGCAGTCACTGGACAGTTGAGGATGGCTACACCTTC.

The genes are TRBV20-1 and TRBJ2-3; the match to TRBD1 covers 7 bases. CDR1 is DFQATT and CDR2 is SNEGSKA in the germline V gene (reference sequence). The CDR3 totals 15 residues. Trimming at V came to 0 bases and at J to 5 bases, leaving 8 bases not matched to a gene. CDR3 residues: CSARDLGGKGDTQYF. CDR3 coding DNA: TGCAGTGCTAGAGATTTAGGGGGCAAAGGAGATACGCAGTATTTT.

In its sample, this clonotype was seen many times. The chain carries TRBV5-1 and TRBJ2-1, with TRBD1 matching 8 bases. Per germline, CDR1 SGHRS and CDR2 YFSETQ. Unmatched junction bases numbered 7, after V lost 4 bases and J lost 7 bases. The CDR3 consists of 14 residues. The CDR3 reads CASSDQGAANEQFF. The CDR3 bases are TGCGCCAGCAGCGACCAGGGGGCGGCTAATGAGCAGTTCTTC.

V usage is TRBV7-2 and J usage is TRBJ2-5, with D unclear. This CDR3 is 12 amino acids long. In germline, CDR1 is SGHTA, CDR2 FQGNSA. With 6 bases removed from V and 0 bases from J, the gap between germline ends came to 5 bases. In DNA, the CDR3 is TGTGCCAGCAGTTCCGACCAAGAGACCCAGTACTTC. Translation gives CASSSDQETQYF. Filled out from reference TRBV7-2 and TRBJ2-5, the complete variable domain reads GAGVSQSPSNKVTEKGKDVELRCDPISGHTALYWYRQSLGQGLEFLIYFQGNSAPDKSGLPSDRFSAERTGGSVSTLTIQRTQQEDSAVYLCASSSDQETQYFGPGTRLLVL.

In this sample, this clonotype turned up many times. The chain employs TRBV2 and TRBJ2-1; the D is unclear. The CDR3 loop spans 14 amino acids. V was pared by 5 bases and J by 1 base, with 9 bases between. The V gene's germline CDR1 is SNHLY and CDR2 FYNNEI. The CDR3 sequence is CASSSQRSYNEQFF. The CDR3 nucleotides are TGTGCCAGCAGTTCCCAAAGATCCTACAATGAGCAGTTCTTC.

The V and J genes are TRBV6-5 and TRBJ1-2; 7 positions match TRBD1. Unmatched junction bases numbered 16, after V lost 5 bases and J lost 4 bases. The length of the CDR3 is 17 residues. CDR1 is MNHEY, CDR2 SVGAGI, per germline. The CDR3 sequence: CASSHLTTGLERYGYTF. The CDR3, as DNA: TGTGCCAGCAGTCACCTAACGACAGGGTTGGAGCGCTATGGCTACACCTTC.

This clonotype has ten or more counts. CDR3 bases: TGTGCCAGCAGCTTAATGAGCTCGGGGTCCTACGAGCAGTACTTC. Translated, it gives CASSLMSSGSYEQYF. V is TRBV7-2 and J is TRBJ2-7, with a possible D match to TRBD2 (5 bases). The ends were cut back, 2 bases at V and 1 base at J, with 12 bases in the middle. Germline V lookup: CDR1 SGHTA, CDR2 FQGNSA. The CDR3 runs 15 residues.

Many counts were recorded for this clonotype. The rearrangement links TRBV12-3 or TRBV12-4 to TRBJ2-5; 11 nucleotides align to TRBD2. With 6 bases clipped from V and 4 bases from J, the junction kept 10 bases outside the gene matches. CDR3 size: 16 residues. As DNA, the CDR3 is TGTGCCAGCAGCGCCCCGGGACTAGCGGTTCGAGAGACCCAGTACTTC. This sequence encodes CASSAPGLAVRETQYF.

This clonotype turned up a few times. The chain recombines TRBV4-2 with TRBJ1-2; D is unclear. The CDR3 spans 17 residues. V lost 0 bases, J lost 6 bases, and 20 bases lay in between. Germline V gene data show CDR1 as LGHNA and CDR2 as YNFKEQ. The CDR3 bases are TGTGCCAGCAGCCAAGAAGGTGACCGGCTACTAATCGATGGCTACACCTTC. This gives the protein CASSQEGDRLLIDGYTF.

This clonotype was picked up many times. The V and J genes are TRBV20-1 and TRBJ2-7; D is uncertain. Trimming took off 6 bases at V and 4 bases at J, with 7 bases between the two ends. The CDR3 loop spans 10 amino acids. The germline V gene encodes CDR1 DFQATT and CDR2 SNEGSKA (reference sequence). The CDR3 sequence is CSAVGYEQYF. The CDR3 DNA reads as TGCAGTGCAGTAGGGTACGAGCAGTACTTC.

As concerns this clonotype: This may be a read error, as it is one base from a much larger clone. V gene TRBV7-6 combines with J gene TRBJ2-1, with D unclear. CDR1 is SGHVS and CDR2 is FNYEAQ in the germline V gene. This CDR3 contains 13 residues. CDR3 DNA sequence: TGTGTCAGCAGCTTAGTTGTGAGCAATGAGCAGTTCTTC. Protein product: CVSSLVVSNEQFF.

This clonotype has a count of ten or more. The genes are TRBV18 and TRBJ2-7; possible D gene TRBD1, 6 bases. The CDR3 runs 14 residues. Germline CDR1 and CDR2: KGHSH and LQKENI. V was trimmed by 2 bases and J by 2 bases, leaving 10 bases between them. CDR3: CASSPRGSAYEQYF. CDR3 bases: TGTGCCAGCTCACCAAGGGGGAGCGCCTACGAGCAGTACTTC.

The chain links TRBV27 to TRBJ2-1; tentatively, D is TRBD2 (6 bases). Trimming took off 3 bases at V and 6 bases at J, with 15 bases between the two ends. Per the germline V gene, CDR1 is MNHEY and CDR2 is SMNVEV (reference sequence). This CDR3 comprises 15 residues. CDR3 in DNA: TGTGCCAGCAGTTTTAAGGCGGGACCCATCAATGAGCAGTTCTTC. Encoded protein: CASSFKAGPINEQFF.

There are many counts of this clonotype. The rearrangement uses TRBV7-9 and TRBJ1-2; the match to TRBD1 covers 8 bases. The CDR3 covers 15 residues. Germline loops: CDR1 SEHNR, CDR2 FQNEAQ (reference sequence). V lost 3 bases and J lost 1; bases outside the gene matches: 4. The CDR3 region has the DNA TGTGCCAGCAGCTTGGGGGACAGGATTAACTATGGCTACACCTTC. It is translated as CASSLGDRINYGYTF.